This entry lists 19 T cell receptor beta chains sequenced from one sample in a study of blood T cell repertoires in COVID-19 (dated by TCRdb to about 2020). Library preparation was by the immunoSEQ multiplex PCR assay. The clones in this table, taken by TCRdb from immuneACCESS, are in-frame only. Not every clone is retained; where verified, under half of the shortfall comes from an unresolved V gene, and the cause of the rest is unknown. The table for this sample lists 150,000 to 200,000 clones; more than 85% of them were counted only once. Together, the top ten hold around 2.3% of the sample. Sequencing input: peripheral blood. These receptors were collected from a man between 65 and 80 years old with active or convalescent COVID-19.

V is TRBV6-1 and J is TRBJ1-2; 8 nucleotides match TRBD1. This CDR3 is built from 18 residues. The junction had 13 bases not matched to a gene; V was cut back by 0 bases and J by 4 bases. The germline gives CDR1 MNHNS, CDR2 SASEGT. CDR3 sequence: CASSEALSLIQGAYGYTF. DNA of the CDR3: TGTGCCAGCAGTGAAGCGCTCAGCTTAATCCAGGGGGCCTATGGCTACACCTTC.

V usage is TRBV11-3 and J usage is TRBJ2-2; TRBD2 aligns across 8 bases. The V segment lost 1 base and the J segment 3 bases; nucleotides outside the gene matches: 4. The CDR3 consists of 16 residues. Germline V lookup: CDR1 SGHNT, CDR2 YENEEA. CDR3 region: CASSLGLAGDTGELFF. The CDR3 DNA follows: TGTGCCAGCAGCTTAGGGCTAGCGGGCGACACCGGGGAGCTGTTTTTT.

V and J are TRBV30 and TRBJ1-1; TRBD1 is a possible D gene (6 bases). Trimming cost V 2 bases and J 0 bases, with 25 bases left between them. The germline V gene has CDR1 GTSNPN and CDR2 SVGIG (reference sequence). The CDR3 is 19 residues long. CDR3: CAWSPRGQPLLGMNTEAFF. CDR3 coding DNA: TGTGCCTGGAGTCCCCGAGGACAGCCTCTTCTGGGTATGAACACTGAAGCTTTCTTT.

The V call is TRBV5-1, the J call TRBJ1-6, with D hard to call. Trimming cost V 4 bases and J 10 bases, with 9 bases left between them. Germline V lookup: CDR1 SGHRS, CDR2 YFSETQ. The CDR3 has 12 amino acids. CDR3: CASSVPGSPLHF. CDR3 DNA sequence: TGCGCCAGCAGCGTGCCAGGCTCACCCCTCCACTTT. The full variable domain, in which reference TRBV5-1 and TRBJ1-6 provide the parts outside the CDR3, is KAGVTQTPRYLIKTRGQQVTLSCSPISGHRSVSWYQQTPGQGLQFLFEYFSETQRNKGNFPGRFSGRQFSNSRSEMNVSTLELGDSALYLCASSVPGSPLHFGNGTRLTVT.

As concerns this clone: Its ends do not fully match the called genes, so a read error is possible. The same CDR3 is also encoded by other DNA sequences in this sample. CDR3 protein: CASSLVGGHSWEQFF. Here the CDR3 DNA reads TGCGCCAGTAGCTTGGTGGGAGGGCACTCTTGGGAGCAGTTCTTC. The chain uses TRBV5-1 and TRBJ2-1; 7 nucleotides agree with TRBD2. This CDR3 is 15 amino acids long. From germline, CDR1 is SGHRS and CDR2 YFSETQ.

The chain combines TRBV28 with TRBJ1-1; possibly TRBD1 for D (5 bases). The CDR3 has 18 residues. Germline V gene sequence: CDR1 MDHEN, CDR2 SYDVKM. Trimming cost V 3 bases and J 3 bases, with 23 bases left between them. Here the CDR3 DNA reads TGTGCCAGCAGTTTCCGTTGGGCAGGGATGGGCACTGACACTGAAGCTTTCTTT. Translated: CASSFRWAGMGTDTEAFF.

The chain combines TRBV7-2 with TRBJ2-7, with 8 positions matching TRBD1. This CDR3 is built from 13 residues. Germline assignment: CDR1 SGHTA and CDR2 FQGNSA. V lost 6 bases, J lost 4 bases, and 5 bases stayed unmatched. The CDR3 region has the DNA TGTGCCAGCAGTTTGACAGGGGTATACGAGCAGTACTTC. Its protein is CASSLTGVYEQYF.

The V gene is TRBV28, the J gene TRBJ2-1; weak D call: TRBD1 (6 bases). V lost 6 bases and J lost 2, with 14 bases in between. The CDR3 sequence is 15 residues long. The germline V gene has CDR1 MDHEN and CDR2 SYDVKM. The CDR3 DNA reads as TGTGCCAGCAGAGGTACAGGGCCAACCTACAATGAGCAGTTCTTC. Protein: CASRGTGPTYNEQFF.

The chain employs TRBV28 and TRBJ1-6; TRBD1 aligns across 8 bases. V lost 5 bases and J lost 0; bases outside the gene matches: 6. CDR1 is MDHEN, CDR2 SYDVKM, per germline. CDR3 size: 17 residues. The CDR3 coding sequence is TGTGCCAGCAGTCCTCCGGACAGGGCCTCCTATAATTCACCCCTCCACTTT. Its translation is CASSPPDRASYNSPLHF.

The chain uses TRBV13 and TRBJ2-7; 11 positions agree with TRBD1. V shed 8 bases, J shed 4 bases, and the junction held 10 bases outside the gene matches. The CDR3 has 15 amino acids. Germline V gene data show CDR1 as PRHDT and CDR2 as FYEKMQ (reference sequence). The CDR3 bases are TGTGCCAGCCGGGGACAGGGGGGAGGGCGGTACGAGCAGTACTTC. Amino acids: CASRGQGGGRYEQYF. Supplemented by reference TRBV13 and TRBJ2-7, the full variable domain reads AAGVIQSPRHLIKEKRETATLKCYPIPRHDTVYWYQQGPGQDPQFLISFYEKMQSDKGSIPDRFSAQQFSDYHSELNMSSLELGDSALYFCASRGQGGGRYEQYFGPGTRLTVT.

The chain links TRBV2 to TRBJ1-6; no clear D gene. The ends were cut back, 5 bases at V and 6 bases at J, with 11 bases in the middle. Germline V gives CDR1 SNHLY, CDR2 FYNNEI. The CDR3 runs 14 residues. The CDR3 sequence is CASSSYQINSPLHF. Written as DNA, the CDR3 is TGTGCCAGCAGTTCGTATCAGATTAATTCACCCCTCCACTTT.

J is TRBJ2-1 and V is TRBV11-3; 11 bases align to TRBD2. The CDR3 contains 20 residues. Germline CDR1 is SGHNT and CDR2 is YENEEA. The V and J ends lost 3 bases and 1 base, in that order; junction bases with no gene match: 14. The CDR3 bases are TGTGCCAGCAGCTTCCATAGGGGTAGCGGGGGGGTCGATTCCTACAATGAGCAGTTCTTC. Translated, it gives CASSFHRGSGGVDSYNEQFF.

The rearrangement joins TRBV14 to TRBJ1-2; 9 positions agree with TRBD1. Looked up from germline, CDR1 is SGHDN and CDR2 is FVKESK. With V trimmed by 5 bases and J by 0 bases, 10 bases remained unmatched. This CDR3 has 17 residues. For the CDR3, the DNA is TGTGCCAGCAGCTCACTGGGCAGGACAGGGGCTAACTATGGCTACACCTTC. Translation gives CASSSLGRTGANYGYTF.

On this clone: This specimen includes other DNA sequences encoding the same CDR3. V is TRBV20-1 and J is TRBJ2-7, with TRBD1 matching over 8 bases. CDR1 and CDR2 (germline): DFQATT, SNEGSKA (reference sequence). The CDR3 runs to 11 residues. The CDR3 loop reads CSGQGSYEQYF. The CDR3 DNA sequence: TGCAGCGGACAGGGATCCTACGAGCAGTACTTC.

The rearrangement links TRBV6-2 or TRBV6-3 to TRBJ1-5; D is undetermined. The CDR3 sequence is 20 residues long. CDR1 is MNHEY and CDR2 is SVGEGT in the germline V gene. The V end was cut by 0 bases, the J end by 0 bases, with 21 bases between. The CDR3: CASSYSPVGWRQISNQPQHF. The DNA of the CDR3 is TGTGCCAGCAGTTACTCCCCGGTGGGTTGGCGGCAGATTAGCAATCAGCCCCAGCATTTT.

The V call is TRBV18, the J call TRBJ2-7; 8 bases are a match to TRBD1. The CDR3 contains 14 residues. V was clipped by 5 bases and J by 4 bases; unmatched bases: 7. The germline V gene has CDR1 KGHSH and CDR2 LQKENI. The CDR3 DNA reads TGTGCCAGCTCAGCAAGACAGGGGTTGTACGAGCAGTACTTC. Translating gives CASSARQGLYEQYF. Full variable domain (outside the CDR3, taken from reference TRBV18 and TRBJ2-7): NAGVMQNPRHLVRRRGQEARLRCSPMKGHSHVYWYRQLPEEGLKFMVYLQKENIIDESGMPKERFSAEFPKEGPSILRIQQVVRGDSAAYFCASSARQGLYEQYFGPGTRLTVT.

The chain's CDR3 is CASSYSPGGGNTIYF. CDR3 DNA: TGTGCCAGCAGTTATTCCCCAGGGGGAGGAAACACCATATATTTT. The chain has TRBV6-6 and TRBJ1-3, with TRBD1 identical over 7 bases. Germline V gene sequence: CDR1 MNHNY, CDR2 SVGAGI (reference sequence). This CDR3 has 15 amino acids. The trim removed 3 bases at V and 4 bases at J, leaving 6 bases unmatched.

The V call is TRBV29-1, the J call TRBJ2-5; D is ambiguous. The CDR3 covers 13 residues. Germline CDR1 SQVTM, CDR2 ANQGSEA. With 1 base removed from V and 3 bases from J, the gap between germline ends came to 9 bases. The CDR3 coding sequence is TGCAGCGTTGAAGTGAATCTAAAAGAGACCCAGTACTTC. This translates into CSVEVNLKETQYF.

This clone was observed a few times. The chain couples TRBV24-1 to TRBJ2-3; 8 nucleotides agree with TRBD2. The CDR3 extends over 14 amino acids. In germline, CDR1 is KGHDR, CDR2 SFDVKD. The V segment lost 6 bases and the J segment 5 bases; nucleotides outside the gene matches: 6. In DNA form, the CDR3 reads TGTGCCACCAGTCAGCCCGGGGGGGAAGATACGCAGTATTTT. This sequence encodes CATSQPGGEDTQYF.